Listed here is a single T cell receptor (beta chain). Measured with immunoSEQ multiplex PCR; TCRdb has only the in-frame clones, and not every one. The table includes 90,000 or so clones, around 90% detected once. This sample was included in a study of blood T cell repertoires in COVID-19. Germline lookup yields CDR1 SQVTM and CDR2 ANQGSEA. The length of the CDR3 is 14 residues. Trimming cost V 0 bases and J 3 bases; bases outside gene matches: 2. This chain connects TRBV29-1 to TRBJ2-3; 8 nucleotides match TRBD2. The receptor was isolated from a woman between 65 and 79 years old with acute or convalescent COVID-19. The sample was peripheral blood. The CDR3 bases are TGCAGCGTTGAAGACGGGAGGGGGACAGATACGCAGTATTTT. Encoded protein: CSVEDGRGTDTQYF.